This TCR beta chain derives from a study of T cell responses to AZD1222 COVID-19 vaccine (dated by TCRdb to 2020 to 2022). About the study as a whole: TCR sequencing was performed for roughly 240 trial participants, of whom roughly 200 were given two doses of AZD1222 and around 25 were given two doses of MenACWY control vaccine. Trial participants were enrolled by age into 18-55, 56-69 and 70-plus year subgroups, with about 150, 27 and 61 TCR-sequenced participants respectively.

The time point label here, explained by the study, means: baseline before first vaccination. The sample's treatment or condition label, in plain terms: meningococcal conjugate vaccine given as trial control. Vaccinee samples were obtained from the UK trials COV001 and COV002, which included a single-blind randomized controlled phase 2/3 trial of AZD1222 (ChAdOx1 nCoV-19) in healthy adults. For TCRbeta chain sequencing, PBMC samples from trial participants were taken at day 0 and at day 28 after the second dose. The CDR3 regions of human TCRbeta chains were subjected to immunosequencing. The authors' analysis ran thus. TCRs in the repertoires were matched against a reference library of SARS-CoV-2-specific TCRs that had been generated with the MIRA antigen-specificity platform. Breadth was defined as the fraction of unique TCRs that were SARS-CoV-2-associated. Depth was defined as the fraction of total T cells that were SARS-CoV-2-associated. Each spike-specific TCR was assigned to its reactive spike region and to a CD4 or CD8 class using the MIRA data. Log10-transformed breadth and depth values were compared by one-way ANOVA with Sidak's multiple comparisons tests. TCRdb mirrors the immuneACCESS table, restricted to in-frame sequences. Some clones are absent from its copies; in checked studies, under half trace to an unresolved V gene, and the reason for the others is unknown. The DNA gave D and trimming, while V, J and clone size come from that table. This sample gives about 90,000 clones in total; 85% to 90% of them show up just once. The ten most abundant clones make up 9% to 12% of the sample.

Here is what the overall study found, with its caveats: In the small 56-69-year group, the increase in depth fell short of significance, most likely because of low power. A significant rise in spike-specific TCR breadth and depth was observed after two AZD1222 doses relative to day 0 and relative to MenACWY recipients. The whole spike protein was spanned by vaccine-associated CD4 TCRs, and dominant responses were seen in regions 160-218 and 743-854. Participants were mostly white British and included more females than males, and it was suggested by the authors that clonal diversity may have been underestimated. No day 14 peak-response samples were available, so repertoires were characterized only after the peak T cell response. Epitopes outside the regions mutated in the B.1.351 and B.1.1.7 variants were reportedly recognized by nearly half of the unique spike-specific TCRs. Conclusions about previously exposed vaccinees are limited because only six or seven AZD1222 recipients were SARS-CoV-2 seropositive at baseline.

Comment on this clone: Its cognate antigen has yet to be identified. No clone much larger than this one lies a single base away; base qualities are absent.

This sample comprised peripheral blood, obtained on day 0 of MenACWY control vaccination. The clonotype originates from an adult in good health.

In nucleotide form, the sequence is TGTGCCAGCAGTCGAGACCAGCCGAACACTGAAGCTTTCTTT. This translates into CASSRDQPNTEAFF. The receptor chain draws on TRBV6-5 and TRBJ1-1, with the identity of the D gene unclear. V is shortened by 5 bases, J by 1 base, and the region joining them spans 11 bases. For CDR1 and CDR2, the germline V gene lists MNHEY and SVGAGI. CDR3 length: 14 amino acids, cysteine to phenylalanine. This entry keeps only the CDR3 DNA: 42 bases, framed from base 1.